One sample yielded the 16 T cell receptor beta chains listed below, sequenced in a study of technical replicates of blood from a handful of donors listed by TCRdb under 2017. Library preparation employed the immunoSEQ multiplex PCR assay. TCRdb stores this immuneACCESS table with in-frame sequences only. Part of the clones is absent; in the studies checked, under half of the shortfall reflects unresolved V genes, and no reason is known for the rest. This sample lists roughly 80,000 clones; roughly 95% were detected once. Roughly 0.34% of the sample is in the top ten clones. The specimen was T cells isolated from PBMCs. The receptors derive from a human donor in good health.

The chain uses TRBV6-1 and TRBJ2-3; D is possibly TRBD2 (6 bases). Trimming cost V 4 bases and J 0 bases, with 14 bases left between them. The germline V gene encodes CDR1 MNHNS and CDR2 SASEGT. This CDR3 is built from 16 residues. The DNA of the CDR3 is TGTGCCAGCAGTGTACTCGGACTAATAAGCACAGATACGCAGTATTTT. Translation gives CASSVLGLISTDTQYF.

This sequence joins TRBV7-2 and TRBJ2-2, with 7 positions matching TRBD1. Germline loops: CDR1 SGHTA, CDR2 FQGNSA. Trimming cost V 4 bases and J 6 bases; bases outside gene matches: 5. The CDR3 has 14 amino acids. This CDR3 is CASSSTTGSGELFF. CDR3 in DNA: TGTGCCAGCAGCTCAACGACAGGGTCCGGGGAGCTGTTTTTT.

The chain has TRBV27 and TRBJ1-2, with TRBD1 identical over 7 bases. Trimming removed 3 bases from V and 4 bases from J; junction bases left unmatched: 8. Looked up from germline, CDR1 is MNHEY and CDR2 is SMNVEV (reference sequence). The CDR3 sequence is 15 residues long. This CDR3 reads CASSFDREEGYGYTF. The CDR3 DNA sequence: TGTGCCAGCAGTTTTGACAGGGAGGAAGGCTATGGCTACACCTTC.

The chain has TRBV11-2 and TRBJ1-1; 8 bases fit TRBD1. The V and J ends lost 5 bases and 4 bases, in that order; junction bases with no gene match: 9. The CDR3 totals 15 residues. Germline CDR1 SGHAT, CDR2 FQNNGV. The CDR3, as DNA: TGTGCCAGCAGCCTGCACGACAGGGGTTTCACTGAAGCTTTCTTT. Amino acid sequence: CASSLHDRGFTEAFF.

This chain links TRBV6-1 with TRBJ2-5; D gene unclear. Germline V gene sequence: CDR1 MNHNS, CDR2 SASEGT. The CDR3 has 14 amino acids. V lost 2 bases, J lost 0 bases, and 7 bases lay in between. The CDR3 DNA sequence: TGTGCCAGCAGTGAAATCAGTTACCAAGAGACCCAGTACTTC. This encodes CASSEISYQETQYF.

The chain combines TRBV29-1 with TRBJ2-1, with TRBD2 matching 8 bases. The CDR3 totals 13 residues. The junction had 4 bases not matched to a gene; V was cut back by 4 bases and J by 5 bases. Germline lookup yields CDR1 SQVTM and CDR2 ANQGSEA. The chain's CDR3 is CSVGSGGNNEQFF. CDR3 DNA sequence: TGCAGCGTTGGGAGCGGGGGAAACAATGAGCAGTTCTTC.

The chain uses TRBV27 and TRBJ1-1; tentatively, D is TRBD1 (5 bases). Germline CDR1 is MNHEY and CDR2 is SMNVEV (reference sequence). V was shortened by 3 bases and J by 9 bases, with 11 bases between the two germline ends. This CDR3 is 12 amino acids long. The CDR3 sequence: CASSFLQGKAFF. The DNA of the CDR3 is TGTGCCAGCAGTTTCCTCCAGGGAAAAGCTTTCTTT.

CDR3 amino acids: CASSRGLANTGELFF. The CDR3 nucleotides are TGTGCCAGCAGCCGCGGACTAGCGAACACCGGGGAGCTGTTTTTT. The chain employs TRBV7-3 and TRBJ2-2; 7 positions agree with TRBD2. CDR1 and CDR2 (germline): SGHTA, FQGTGA. The CDR3 is 15 amino acids. V dropped 5 bases and J dropped 0; count of bases not matched to a gene: 3.

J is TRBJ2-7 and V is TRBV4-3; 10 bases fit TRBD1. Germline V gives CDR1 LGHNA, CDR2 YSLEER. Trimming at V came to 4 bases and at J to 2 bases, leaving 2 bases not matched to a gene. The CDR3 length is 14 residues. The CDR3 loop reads CASSRDRGPYEQYF. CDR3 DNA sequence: TGCGCCAGCAGCCGAGACAGGGGGCCCTACGAGCAGTACTTC.

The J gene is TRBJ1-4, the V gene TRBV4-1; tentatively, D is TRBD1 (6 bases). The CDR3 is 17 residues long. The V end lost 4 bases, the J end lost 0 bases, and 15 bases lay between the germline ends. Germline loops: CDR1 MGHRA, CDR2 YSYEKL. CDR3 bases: TGCGCCAGCAGCCCCAGGGACATTGCCCCAACTAATGAAAAACTGTTTTTT. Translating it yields CASSPRDIAPTNEKLFF.

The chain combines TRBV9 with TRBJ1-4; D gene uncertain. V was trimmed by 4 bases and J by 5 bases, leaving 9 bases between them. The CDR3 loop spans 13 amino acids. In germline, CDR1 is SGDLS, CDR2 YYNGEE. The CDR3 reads CASSRTNNEKLFF. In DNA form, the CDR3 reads TGTGCCAGCAGCAGGACTAACAATGAAAAACTGTTTTTT.

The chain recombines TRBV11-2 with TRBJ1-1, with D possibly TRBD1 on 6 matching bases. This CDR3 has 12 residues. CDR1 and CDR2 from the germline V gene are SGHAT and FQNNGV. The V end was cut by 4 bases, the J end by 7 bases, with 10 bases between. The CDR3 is CASSSTGFEAFF. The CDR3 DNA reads TGTGCCAGCAGCTCCACAGGGTTTGAAGCTTTCTTT.

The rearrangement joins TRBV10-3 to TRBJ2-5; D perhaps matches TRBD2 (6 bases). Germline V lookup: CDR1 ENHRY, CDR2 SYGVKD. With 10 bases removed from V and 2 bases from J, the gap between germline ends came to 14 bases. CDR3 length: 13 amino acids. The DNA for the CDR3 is TGTGCCAGTACCCGGGACTTACAAGAGACCCAGTACTTC. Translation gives CASTRDLQETQYF.

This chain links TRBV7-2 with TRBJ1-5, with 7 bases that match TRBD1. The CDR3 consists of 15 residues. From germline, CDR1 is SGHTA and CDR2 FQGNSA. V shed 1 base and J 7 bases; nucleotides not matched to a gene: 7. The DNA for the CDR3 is TGTGCCAGCAGCTTAGAGGCAGTAGGGGGCCAGCCCCAGCATTTT. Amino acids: CASSLEAVGGQPQHF.

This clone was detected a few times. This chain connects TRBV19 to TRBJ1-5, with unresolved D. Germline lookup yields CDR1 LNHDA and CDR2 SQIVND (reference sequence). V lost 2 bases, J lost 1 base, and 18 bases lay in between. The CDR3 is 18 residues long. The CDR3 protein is CASSINPSGVISNQPQHF. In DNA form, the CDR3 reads TGTGCCAGTAGTATAAACCCCAGCGGGGTGATAAGCAATCAGCCCCAGCATTTT.

The CDR3 sequence is CASSPPDRPHGYTF. The DNA for the CDR3 is TGTGCCAGCAGTCCGCCGGACAGGCCGCACGGCTACACCTTC. V and J are TRBV6-6 and TRBJ1-2; TRBD1 matches at 7 bases. Germline trimming cut 5 bases from V and 8 bases from J; bases unmatched to any gene: 11. The CDR3 consists of 14 residues. CDR1 is MNHNY, CDR2 SVGAGI, per germline (reference sequence).